This T cell receptor (beta chain) appears in the sequencing data of a study of tumor-infiltrating lymphocytes in primary liver carcinoma (dated by TCRdb to about 2017). Looking at the study overall: Of the five patients (three men and two women, aged 30 to 69 years), four had hepatocellular carcinoma and one had combined HCC and intrahepatic cholangiocarcinoma. Tumors of the five patients were stage T1-T3 N0M0 with maximum diameters of roughly 4.2 to 11 cm. Samples yielded roughly 3.5 to 7.5 million productive TCRbeta reads; read depth did not differ significantly between tissue types. The study combined TCRbeta repertoire sequencing, expression microarrays and whole-exome sequencing across five regions of each liver tumor, with adjacent normal tissue and blood. TCRbeta repertoire sequencing covered roughly 35 specimens from 5 patients: around 25 tumor regions, 5 adjacent noncancerous liver tissues and 5 peripheral blood samples. The 25 or so tumor region samples were profiled with Agilent mRNA microarrays so that TCRbeta repertoire diversity could be related to the local molecular phenotype. Repertoires from technical replicates were highly reproducible, with mean shared-clone rates roughly 0.87 and correlation coefficients above 0.98.

Beyond this particular receptor, the publication reports: Only four or five patients were included in the study, and the authors note that the findings should be validated in a larger study. Pairs of tumor regions showed greater repertoire overlap (mean about 36%) than tumor-adjacent pairs (roughly 17%) or tumor-blood pairs (roughly 15%), which is consistent with antigen-driven expansion. The top 250 clones made up a significantly larger repertoire fraction in tumors than in blood (p = 0.039). Bulk unsorted samples precluded comparing CD4+ and CD8+ T cell repertoires. Only the TCR beta chain was sequenced, so true repertoire diversity is likely underestimated because unpaired alpha chains were not captured. Just about 8-25% of top clones turned up in all five regions of a tumor, which suggests spatial heterogeneity among tumor-infiltrating T cells.

Total RNA and DNA were co-extracted from around 18-30 mg of bulk tissue with the AllPrep DNA/RNA mini kit, without cell sorting. Between late 2015 and early 2016, about 5 patients in China with histopathologically diagnosed primary liver carcinoma had their tumors surgically resected. At the time of sampling, the patients were treatment-naive and had chronic HBV infection. Each tumor was sampled at five spatially separated regions: the tumor centre plus the superior, inferior, left-lateral and right-lateral poles. Histology showed that every tumor sample contained more than 80% viable tumor cells. Fresh tumor and adjacent tissue pieces were bisected, with one half stored in RNAlater at -80 degrees C and the other half sent for histology. V is trimmed back by 6 bases and J by 11 bases, and the junction contains 16 bases that no gene match accounts for. Sequences SQVTM (CDR1) and ANQGSEA (CDR2) are obtained from the germline V gene. From its cysteine to its phenylalanine, the CDR3 spans 14 amino acids. Here the CDR3 DNA is all that survives: 42 bases in frame from base 1.

A note on this clonotype: No antigen is known for it. Base-call qualities are not available, and no considerably larger clone is one nucleotide away.

Starting from about 500 ng total RNA, TCRbeta-specific cDNA was produced by reverse transcription with a constant-region primer and ProtoScript II reverse transcriptase. The TCRbeta libraries were prepared through three rounds of nested multiplex PCR following a slightly modified ARM-PCR procedure. Multiplex TRBV1-TRBV30 forward primers and a Cbeta reverse primer were used in the first two PCR rounds, each of which was run for around 9 cycles. Sample barcodes and Illumina adapters were added in a final 25-cycle PCR using Deep VentR polymerase. Amplicons of 200-500 bp were gel-purified with a QIAquick gel extraction kit before sequencing. An Illumina HiSeq 2500 was used to sequence the TCRbeta amplicons, generating 250-bp paired-end reads. In the source study's methods: Trimmomatic v0.33 was used to quality-trim the reads, and FLASH v1.2.11 was used to merge paired reads so that full CDR3 sequences could be recovered. MiGEC v1.2.1b assigned V, D and J germline segments to the rearranged TCRbeta sequences. Clonotype statistics and Shannon-Wiener diversity indices were calculated with VDJtools v1.0.0. Except for diversity analysis, only each sample's 250 most abundant clonotypes were used in subsequent analyses to reduce sampling bias. The public sequencing data were trimmed at Q25 with fastp and processed into clonotypes with MiXCR by TCRdb, which kept only in-frame beta chains. Each record represents a unique CDR3 protein, reported with the most common genes and DNA among its rows. For this entry, the V and J calls and clone size follow TCRdb and not the study's own pipeline. This sample gives more than 95,000 distinct CDR3 sequences in total; 64% of them show up just once. The ten largest clones capture approximately 8% of the sample.

Specimen: liver tumor tissue from sampling region 3. In the paper's terms, the cell subset or site label means: tumor region T3, left-lateral pole. This TCR was recovered from a woman in her fifties or sixties with primary liver carcinoma and hepatitis B virus infection. The rearrangement joined TRBV29-1 to TRBJ1-2; 9 bases in the middle match TRBD1. The CDR3 protein: CSVPPWDRAGGYTF. Here is the DNA: TGCAGCGTCCCCCCCTGGGACAGGGCGGGTGGTTACACCTTC.